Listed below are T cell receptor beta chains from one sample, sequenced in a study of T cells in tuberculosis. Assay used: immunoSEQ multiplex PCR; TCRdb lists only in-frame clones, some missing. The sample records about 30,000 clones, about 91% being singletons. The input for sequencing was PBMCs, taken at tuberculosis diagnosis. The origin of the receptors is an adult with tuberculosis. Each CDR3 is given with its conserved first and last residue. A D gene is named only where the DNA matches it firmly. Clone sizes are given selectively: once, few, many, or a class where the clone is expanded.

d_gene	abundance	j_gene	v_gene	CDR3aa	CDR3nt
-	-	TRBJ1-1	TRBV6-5	CASSYSFPVLNTEAFF	TGTGCCAGCAGTTACTCTTTCCCGGTTTTGAACACTGAAGCTTTCTTT
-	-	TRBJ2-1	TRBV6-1	CASSDRYNEQFF	TGTGCCAGCAGTGATAGATACAATGAGCAGTTCTTC
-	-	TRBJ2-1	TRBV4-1	CASSQVYLQGRNEQFF	TGCGCCAGCAGCCAAGTATATTTACAGGGGAGGAATGAGCAGTTCTTC
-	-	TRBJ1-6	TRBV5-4	CASSSSPRGFADSPLHF	TGTGCCAGCAGCTCATCCCCGCGTGGTTTTGCTGATTCACCCCTCCACTTT
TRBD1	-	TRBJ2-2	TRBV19	CASRPLKGASGELFF	TGTGCCAGTAGGCCCCTGAAGGGGGCCAGCGGGGAGCTGTTTTTT
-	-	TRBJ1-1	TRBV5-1	CASSNWGLDRILVGDTEAFF	TGCGCCAGCAGCAATTGGGGGCTAGACAGGATCTTAGTAGGAGACACTGAAGCTTTCTTT
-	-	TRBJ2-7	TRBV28	CASSSRGGEGAHEQYF	TGTGCCAGCAGTTCCCGGGGGGGCGAGGGGGCCCACGAGCAGTACTTC
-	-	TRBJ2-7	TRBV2	CASCVASNREQYF	TGTGCCAGCTGCGTCGCCTCAAATCGGGAGCAGTACTTC
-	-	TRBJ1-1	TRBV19	CASSKEGSRITEAFF	TGTGCCAGTAGTAAGGAGGGGTCGAGGATCACTGAAGCTTTCTTT
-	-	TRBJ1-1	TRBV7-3	CASSLTPAEGSVNTEAFF	TGTGCCAGCAGCTTAACCCCTGCCGAAGGGAGTGTGAACACTGAAGCTTTCTTT
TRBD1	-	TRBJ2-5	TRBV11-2	CAPPTGFTETQYF	TGTGCCCCTCCGACAGGGTTTACAGAGACCCAGTACTTC
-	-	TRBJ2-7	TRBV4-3	CASSVRDNSEQYF	TGCGCCAGCAGCGTCCGGGACAACTCCGAGCAGTACTTC
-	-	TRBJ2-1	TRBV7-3	CASSQSPRVWDNEQFF	TGTGCCAGCAGCCAATCCCCCAGGGTTTGGGACAATGAGCAGTTCTTC
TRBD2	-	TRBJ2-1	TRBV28	CASSLELGLALNEQFF	TGTGCCAGCAGTTTAGAACTGGGACTAGCGTTGAATGAGCAGTTCTTC
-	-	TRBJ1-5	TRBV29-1	CSVGGTNQPQHF	TGCAGCGTTGGAGGAACCAATCAGCCCCAGCATTTT
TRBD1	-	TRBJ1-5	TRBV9	CASSRGQGSNQPQHF	TGTGCCAGCAGCCGAGGACAGGGAAGCAATCAGCCCCAGCATTTT
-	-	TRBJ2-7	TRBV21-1	CASSKGQAGGLWEQYF	TGTGCCAGCAGCAAAGGCCAGGCGGGAGGTCTCTGGGAGCAGTACTTC
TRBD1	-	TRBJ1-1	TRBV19	CASSPLRTGGMNTEAFF	TGTGCCAGTAGTCCCCTACGAACAGGGGGTATGAACACTGAAGCTTTCTTT
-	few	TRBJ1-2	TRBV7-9	CASSLVENYGYTF	TGTGCCAGCAGCTTAGTCGAGAACTATGGCTACACCTTC
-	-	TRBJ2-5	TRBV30	CAWRGVQETQYF	TGTGCCTGGAGGGGAGTTCAAGAGACCCAGTACTTC
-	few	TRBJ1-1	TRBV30	CAWSVNEGAEAFF	TGTGCCTGGAGTGTCAACGAGGGGGCTGAAGCTTTCTTT
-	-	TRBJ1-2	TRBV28	CASSLWSQRRYYTF	TGTGCCAGCAGTTTATGGAGTCAGCGACGATACTACACCTTC
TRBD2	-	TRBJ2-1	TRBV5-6	CASSLVAGTTLNEQFF	TGTGCCAGCAGCTTGGTAGCGGGGACTACCCTCAATGAGCAGTTCTTC
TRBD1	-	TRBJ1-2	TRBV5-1	CASSSGRGQGAGRGYTF	TGCGCCAGCAGCTCCGGACGGGGACAGGGGGCAGGGAGGGGCTACACCTTC